This T cell receptor (beta chain) appears in the sequencing data of a study of T cell responses to AZD1222 COVID-19 vaccine. Overall study context: Pooling covered second doses at about 4 or about 12 weeks. Overall study results and limits: Seropositive AZD1222 recipients at baseline numbered only five or six. None of the repertoires were sampled until the peak T cell response had passed.

The assay was immunoSEQ multiplex PCR, and TCRdb's table has in-frame clones only and misses some. Among 200,000 to 300,000 clones listed, 80% to 95% were seen once. Trimming took 0 bases from V and 10 from J, leaving 16 bases between them. CDR1 SGHRS and CDR2 YFSETQ come from the germline V gene. The CDR3 spans 14 residues. This clone occurred once. Its antigen is still unknown. This chain uses TRBV5-1 with TRBJ1-1; possible D gene TRBD1, 5 bases. The receptor was derived from an adult in good health. This specimen was peripheral blood, taken on day 0 of AZD1222 vaccination. CDR3 coding DNA: TGCGCCAGCAGCTTGGATCCGACAGAGTATCTAGCTTTCTTT. Its translation is CASSLDPTEYLAFF. Looking up the rest from reference TRBV5-1 and TRBJ1-1 gives the full variable domain: KAGVTQTPRYLIKTRGQQVTLSCSPISGHRSVSWYQQTPGQGLQFLFEYFSETQRNKGNFPGRFSGRQFSNSRSEMNVSTLELGDSALYLCASSLDPTEYLAFFGQGTRLTVV.